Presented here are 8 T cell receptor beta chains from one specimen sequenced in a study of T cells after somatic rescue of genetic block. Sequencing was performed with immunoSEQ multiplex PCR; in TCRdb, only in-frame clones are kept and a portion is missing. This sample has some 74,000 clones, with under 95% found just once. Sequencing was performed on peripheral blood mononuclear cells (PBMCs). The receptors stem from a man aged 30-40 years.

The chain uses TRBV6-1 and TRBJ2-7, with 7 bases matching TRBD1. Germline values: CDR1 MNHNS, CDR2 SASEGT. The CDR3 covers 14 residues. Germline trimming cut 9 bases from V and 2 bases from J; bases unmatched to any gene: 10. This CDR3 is CARVGGNGPYEQYF. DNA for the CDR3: TGTGCCAGGGTAGGGGGCAATGGGCCCTACGAGCAGTACTTC.

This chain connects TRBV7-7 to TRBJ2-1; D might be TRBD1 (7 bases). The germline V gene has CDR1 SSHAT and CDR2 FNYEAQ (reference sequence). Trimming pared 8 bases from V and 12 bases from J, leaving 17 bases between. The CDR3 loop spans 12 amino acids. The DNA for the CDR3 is TGTGCCAGCCGCGGAGGGGGCCAGGGGCAGTTCTTC. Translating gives CASRGGGQGQFF.

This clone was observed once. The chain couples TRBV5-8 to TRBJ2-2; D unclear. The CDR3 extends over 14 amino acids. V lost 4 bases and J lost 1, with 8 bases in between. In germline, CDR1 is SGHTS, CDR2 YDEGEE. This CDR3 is CASSRPGNTGELFF. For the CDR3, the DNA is TGTGCCAGCAGCCGGCCCGGGAACACCGGGGAGCTGTTTTTT.

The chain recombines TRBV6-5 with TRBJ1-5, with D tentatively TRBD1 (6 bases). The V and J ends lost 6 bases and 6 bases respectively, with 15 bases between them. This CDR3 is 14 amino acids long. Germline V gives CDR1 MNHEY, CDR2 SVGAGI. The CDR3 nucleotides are TGTGCCAGCAGAGTAACAGGGCTCTCTCAGCCCCAGCATTTT. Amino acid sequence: CASRVTGLSQPQHF.

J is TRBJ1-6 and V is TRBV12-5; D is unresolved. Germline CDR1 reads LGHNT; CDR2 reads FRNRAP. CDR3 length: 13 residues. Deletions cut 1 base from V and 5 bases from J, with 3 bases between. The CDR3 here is CASGLEDNSPLHF. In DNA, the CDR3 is TGTGCTAGTGGTTTGGAGGATAATTCACCCCTCCACTTT.

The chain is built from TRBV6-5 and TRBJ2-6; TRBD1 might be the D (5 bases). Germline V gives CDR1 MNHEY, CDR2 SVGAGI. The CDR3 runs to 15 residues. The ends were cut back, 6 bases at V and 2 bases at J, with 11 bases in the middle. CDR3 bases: TGTGCCAGCAGCCCCAGGGTGACTGGGGCCAACGTCCTGACTTTC. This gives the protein CASSPRVTGANVLTF.

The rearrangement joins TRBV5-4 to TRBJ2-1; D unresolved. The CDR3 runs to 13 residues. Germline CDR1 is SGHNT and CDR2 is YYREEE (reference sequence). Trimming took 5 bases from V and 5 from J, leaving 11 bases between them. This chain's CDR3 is CASSDTRNNEQFF. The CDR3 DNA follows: TGTGCCAGCAGTGATACTCGGAACAATGAGCAGTTCTTC. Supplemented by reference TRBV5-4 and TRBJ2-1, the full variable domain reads ETGVTQSPTHLIKTRGQQVTLRCSSQSGHNTVSWYQQALGQGPQFIFQYYREEENGRGNFPPRFSGLQFPNYSSELNVNALELDDSALYLCASSDTRNNEQFFGPGTRLTVL.

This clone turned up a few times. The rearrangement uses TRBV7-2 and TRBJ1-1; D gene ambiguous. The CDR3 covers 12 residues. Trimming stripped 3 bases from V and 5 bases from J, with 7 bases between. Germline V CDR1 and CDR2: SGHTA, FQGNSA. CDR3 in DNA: TGTGCCAGCAGCTTGGGGTTGACTGAAGCTTTCTTT. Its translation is CASSLGLTEAFF.